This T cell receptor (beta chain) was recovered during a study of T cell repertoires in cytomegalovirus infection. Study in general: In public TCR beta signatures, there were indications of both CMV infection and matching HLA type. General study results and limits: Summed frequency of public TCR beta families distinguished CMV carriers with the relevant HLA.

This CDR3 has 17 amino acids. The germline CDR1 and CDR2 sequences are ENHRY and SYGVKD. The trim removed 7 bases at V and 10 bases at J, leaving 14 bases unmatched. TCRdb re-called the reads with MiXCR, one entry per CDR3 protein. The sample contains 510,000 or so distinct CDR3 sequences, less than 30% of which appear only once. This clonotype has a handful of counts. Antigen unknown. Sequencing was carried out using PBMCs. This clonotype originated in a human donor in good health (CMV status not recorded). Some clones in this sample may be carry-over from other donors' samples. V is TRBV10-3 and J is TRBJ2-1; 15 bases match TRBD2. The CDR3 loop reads CAIKRSPGLAGGEEQFF. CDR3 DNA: TGTGCCATCAAAAGGAGCCCGGGACTAGCGGGAGGAGAGGAGCAGTTCTTC.